These T cell receptor beta chains were read from a single sample in a study of blood T cell repertoires in COVID-19. Produced via immunoSEQ multiplex PCR; TCRdb's table is partial and in-frame only. The sample yields approximately 97,000 clones, 75% to 90% seen once. Sequencing input: peripheral blood. The source of these receptors is a woman between 50 and 59 years old with COVID-19, enrolled during active disease. Both conserved end residues are part of each CDR3. A D gene is named only where the DNA matches it firmly. For some rows the clone size is stated as once, few or many, or as a class when expanded; others skip it.

CDR3nt	CDR3aa	abundance	d_gene	v_gene	j_gene
TGTGCCAGCGCGGGACTAGAGAATGAGCAGTTCTTC	CASAGLENEQFF	.	TRBD2	TRBV7-2	TRBJ2-1
TGTGCCAGTATGGCCGCAGGGGGTGCCGGCTATGGCTACACCTTC	CASMAAGGAGYGYTF	.	TRBD1	TRBV5-6	TRBJ1-2
TGTGCCAGCAGGGGGACAGGGATTAACTACGAGCAGTACTTC	CASRGTGINYEQYF	few	TRBD1	TRBV5-4	TRBJ2-7
TGTGCCAGCAGCTCTTCGACAGCCCCAGGGAATGAGCAGTTCTTC	CASSSSTAPGNEQFF	.	.	TRBV7-3	TRBJ2-1
TGCGCCAGCAGCCCTGCCACGACAGGGAACTATGGCTACACCTTC	CASSPATTGNYGYTF	.	TRBD1	TRBV4-3	TRBJ1-2
TGCAGTGCTAGTCCTCAGGGGAAAAACATTCAGTACTTC	CSASPQGKNIQYF	.	.	TRBV20-1	TRBJ2-4
TGTGCCAGCAGCCGAGAGGGCGGGGGGGGCTACAATGAGCAGTTCTTC	CASSREGGGGYNEQFF	.	TRBD2	TRBV11-3	TRBJ2-1
TGCGCCAGCAGTTGGGGGGGCGAGAATTCACCCCTCCACTTT	CASSWGGENSPLHF	.	.	TRBV10-1	TRBJ1-6
TGCGCCAGCAGCGGTGGGACAGGGGGGAATGGCTACACCTTC	CASSGGTGGNGYTF	.	TRBD1	TRBV5-1	TRBJ1-2
TGCGCCAGCAGCCAAGTGAGTATCCGACAGGGGGCAGGCCGTGGTGAAAAACTGTTTTTT	CASSQVSIRQGAGRGEKLFF	.	TRBD1	TRBV4-1	TRBJ1-4
TGTGCCAGCAGCTCCCTCGGGGGAGCGGCGCTAAACACCGGGGAGCTGTTTTTT	CASSSLGGAALNTGELFF	.	.	TRBV7-7	TRBJ2-2
TGTGCCAGCAGCCAAGAGCCGTTAGCGGGGGCTCTCTACAATGAGCAGTTCTTC	CASSQEPLAGALYNEQFF	.	TRBD2	TRBV3-1/TRBV3-2	TRBJ2-1
TGTGCCAGCAGCGCCCCGGGACAGGAGCTACATTTT	CASSAPGQELHF	.	TRBD1	TRBV7-3	TRBJ2-3
TGTGCCAGCAGTACAGGGATGAACACTGAAGCTTTCTTT	CASSTGMNTEAFF	.	.	TRBV6-5	TRBJ1-1
TGTGCCAGCAGCTTAGCCCGGGTAGGGGCCTACGAGCAGTACTTC	CASSLARVGAYEQYF	.	.	TRBV7-8	TRBJ2-7
TGTGCTAGTGGGGGGCTAGTAGTCACAGATACGCAGTATTTT	CASGGLVVTDTQYF	.	.	TRBV12-5	TRBJ2-3
TGTGCCAGCAGCTTTGCTAGCGGGGGTGGGGAGCAGTACTTC	CASSFASGGGEQYF	.	TRBD2	TRBV7-8	TRBJ2-7
TGTGCCAGCGCGGGGGACAATGAGCAGTTCTTC	CASAGDNEQFF	once	.	TRBV21-1	TRBJ2-1
TGTGCCAGCAGCGCGCCGGCGGATTCGGTCAATGAGCAGTTCTTC	CASSAPADSVNEQFF	.	.	TRBV4-2	TRBJ2-1
TGTGCCAGCAGGACAGGGGCCGCCTACGAGCAGTACTTC	CASRTGAAYEQYF	.	TRBD1	TRBV6-5	TRBJ2-7
TGTGCCAGCAGTTACTCTCTAGCGGGGAAAGATACGCAGTATTTT	CASSYSLAGKDTQYF	.	TRBD2	TRBV6-5	TRBJ2-3
TGTGCCAGTAGTCTCGGACTAGCGGGGGGCTGGGAGACCCAGTACTTC	CASSLGLAGGWETQYF	.	TRBD2	TRBV19	TRBJ2-5